A single sample gave rise to the 11 T cell receptor beta chains below, sequenced in a study of CD8+ T cells in alopecia areata. Treatment of the sample: oral pan-JAK inhibitor, 5-10 mg twice daily. TCR sequencing used cDNA made by reverse transcription of extracted RNA. The repertoire was sequenced with immunoSEQ multiplex PCR; TCRdb's copy has only in-frame clones and lacks some. Of hundreds of thousands of clones listed, around three fifths are singletons. The material was CD4+ T cells sorted from blood, obtained at week 52, from a patient treated with tofacitinib. Receptors were obtained from a human donor with alopecia areata.

This clone was counted a few times. The same CDR3 also results from other DNA sequences found in this sample. The chain employs TRBV29-1 and TRBJ1-5; 9 nucleotides line up with TRBD1. The V gene's germline CDR1 is SQVTM and CDR2 ANQGSEA. The CDR3 contains 12 residues. V shed 6 bases and J 5 bases; nucleotides not matched to a gene: 2. The CDR3 loop reads CSVGQGDQPQHF. DNA for the CDR3: TGCAGCGTGGGACAGGGCGATCAGCCCCAGCATTTT.

The chain combines TRBV7-3 with TRBJ2-3, with D perhaps TRBD1 (5 bases). V was clipped by 0 bases and J by 1 base, with 5 bases between them. CDR1 and CDR2 (germline): SGHTA, FQGTGA. This CDR3 is 14 amino acids long. Written as DNA, the CDR3 is TGTGCCAGCAGCTTAACAGGGGGCACAGATACGCAGTATTTT. Translated: CASSLTGGTDTQYF.

This clone turned up a few times. The chain joins TRBV7-2 to TRBJ2-3; 7 bases fit TRBD2. The ends lost 2 bases at V and 0 bases at J; junction bases unmatched: 5. Germline V CDR1 and CDR2: SGHTA, FQGNSA. The CDR3 is made up of 16 amino acids. The CDR3 spells CASSLRRAGSTDTQYF. In nucleotides, the CDR3 is TGTGCCAGCAGCTTAAGGCGAGCGGGGAGCACAGATACGCAGTATTTT.

This sequence joins TRBV19 and TRBJ2-4; D might be TRBD2 (6 bases). The CDR3 runs 14 residues. V gave up 4 bases and J gave up 0 bases, with 7 bases separating them. Germline CDR1 and CDR2: LNHDA and SQIVND (reference sequence). The DNA of the CDR3 is TGTGCCAGTAGTAGGCGGGGAGCCAAAAACATTCAGTACTTC. Encoded protein: CASSRRGAKNIQYF.

This clone showed up just once. The rearrangement uses TRBV7-9 and TRBJ1-2; D remains ambiguous. V lost 2 bases and J 2 bases, leaving 9 bases between the germline ends. Germline assignment: CDR1 SEHNR and CDR2 FQNEAQ (reference sequence). This CDR3 spans 14 amino acids. Here the CDR3 reads CASSLLGQNYGYTF. CDR3 DNA sequence: TGTGCCAGCAGCTTACTCGGGCAAAACTATGGCTACACCTTC.

This chain links TRBV7-2 with TRBJ2-5, with TRBD1 matching over 8 bases. The CDR3 is made up of 15 amino acids. Trimming cost V 5 bases and J 5 bases; bases outside gene matches: 10. Germline CDR1 SGHTA, CDR2 FQGNSA. The CDR3 protein is CASSPTGVLGETQYF. The CDR3 DNA reads as TGTGCCAGCAGCCCGACAGGGGTTCTAGGGGAGACCCAGTACTTC. Filled out from reference TRBV7-2 and TRBJ2-5, the complete variable domain reads GAGVSQSPSNKVTEKGKDVELRCDPISGHTALYWYRQSLGQGLEFLIYFQGNSAPDKSGLPSDRFSAERTGGSVSTLTIQRTQQEDSAVYLCASSPTGVLGETQYFGPGTRLLVL.

This clone was detected once. This sequence joins TRBV30 and TRBJ1-4; 9 nucleotides match TRBD1. The CDR3 sequence is 13 residues long. Germline CDR1 and CDR2: GTSNPN and SVGIG (reference sequence). V dropped 1 base and J dropped 10; count of bases not matched to a gene: 4. DNA for the CDR3: TGTGCCTGGAGTGAACAGGGGGCGCGAAAACTGTTTTTT. Protein product: CAWSEQGARKLFF.

The rearrangement links TRBV9 to TRBJ1-2; D not resolved. Between the trimmed V and J ends, which lost 0 bases and 5 bases, there was a span of 5 bases. CDR1 is SGDLS and CDR2 is YYNGEE in the germline V gene. The CDR3 is made up of 12 amino acids. CDR3 in amino acids: CASSVVSYGYTF. The CDR3 coding sequence is TGTGCCAGCAGCGTAGTCAGTTATGGCTACACCTTC.

V is TRBV19 and J is TRBJ2-1, with 14 bases lining up with TRBD2. Germline V gene data show CDR1 as LNHDA and CDR2 as SQIVND (reference sequence). The V and J ends lost 11 bases and 12 bases, in that order; junction bases with no gene match: 12. The CDR3 sequence is 14 residues long. The CDR3 coding sequence is TGTGCCTCAGGGACTAGCGGGGGACCGATTTGGCAGTTCTTC. As protein: CASGTSGGPIWQFF.

The genes are TRBV15 and TRBJ1-6, with D hard to call. Trimming left V 8 bases short and J 8 bases short, with 16 bases between. Germline assignment: CDR1 LNHNV and CDR2 YYDKDF (reference sequence). The CDR3 loop spans 14 amino acids. CDR3 loop: CATSTSSGDSPLHF. The CDR3 coding sequence is TGTGCCACCTCAACCTCATCCGGGGATTCACCCCTCCACTTT.

The chain recombines TRBV5-1 with TRBJ2-7; D not certain. With 3 bases removed from V and 1 base from J, the gap between germline ends came to 8 bases. Germline lookup yields CDR1 SGHRS and CDR2 YFSETQ. This CDR3 has 13 amino acids. CDR3 region: CASSSSPSYEQYF. CDR3 nucleotides: TGCGCCAGCAGCTCCAGCCCATCCTACGAGCAGTACTTC.